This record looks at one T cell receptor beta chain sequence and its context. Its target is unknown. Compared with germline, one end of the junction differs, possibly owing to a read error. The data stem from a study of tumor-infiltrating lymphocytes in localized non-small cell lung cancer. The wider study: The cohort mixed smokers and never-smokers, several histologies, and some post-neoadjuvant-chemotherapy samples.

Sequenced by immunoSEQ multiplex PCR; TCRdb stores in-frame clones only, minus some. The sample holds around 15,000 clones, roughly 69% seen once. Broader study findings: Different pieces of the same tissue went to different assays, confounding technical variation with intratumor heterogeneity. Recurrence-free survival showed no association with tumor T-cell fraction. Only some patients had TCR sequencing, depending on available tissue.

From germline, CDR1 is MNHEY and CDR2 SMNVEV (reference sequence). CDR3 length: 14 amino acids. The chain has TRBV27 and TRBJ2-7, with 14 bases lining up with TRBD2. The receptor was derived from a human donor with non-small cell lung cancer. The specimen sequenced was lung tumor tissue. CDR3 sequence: CASSLQGLAGVPSF. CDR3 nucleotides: TGTGCCAGCAGTTTACAGGGACTAGCGGGAGTACCTTCCTTC.